The present T cell receptor beta chain was sequenced within a study of T cell clones after liver transplantation. Study results and limitations: A larger donor-reactive than third-party decline suggested partial antigen-specific deletion.

Germline lookup yields CDR1 LNHDA and CDR2 SQIVND (reference sequence). The CDR3 length is 11 residues. The germline V and J ends were trimmed by 2 bases and 6 bases, with 4 bases remaining between them. Of note for this clone: Its antigen is not known.

Clones were sequenced by immunoSEQ multiplex PCR, and TCRdb holds only the in-frame ones, with some missing. In the table there are about 74,000 clones, 75% to 85% of which are singletons. This sequence originates from a human donor who received a liver transplant. The chain combines TRBV19 with TRBJ2-5; D remains ambiguous. The starting material was CD4+ T cells from blood, obtained before liver transplant. The chain's CDR3 is CASSIRQTQYF. As DNA, the CDR3 is TGTGCCAGTAGTATACGGCAGACCCAGTACTTC. The whole variable domain, filled in from reference TRBV19 and TRBJ2-5, reads DGGITQSPKYLFRKEGQNVTLSCEQNLNHDAMYWYRQDPGQGLRLIYYSQIVNDFQKGDIAEGYSVSREKKESFPLTVTSAQKNPTAFYLCASSIRQTQYFGPGTRLLVL.